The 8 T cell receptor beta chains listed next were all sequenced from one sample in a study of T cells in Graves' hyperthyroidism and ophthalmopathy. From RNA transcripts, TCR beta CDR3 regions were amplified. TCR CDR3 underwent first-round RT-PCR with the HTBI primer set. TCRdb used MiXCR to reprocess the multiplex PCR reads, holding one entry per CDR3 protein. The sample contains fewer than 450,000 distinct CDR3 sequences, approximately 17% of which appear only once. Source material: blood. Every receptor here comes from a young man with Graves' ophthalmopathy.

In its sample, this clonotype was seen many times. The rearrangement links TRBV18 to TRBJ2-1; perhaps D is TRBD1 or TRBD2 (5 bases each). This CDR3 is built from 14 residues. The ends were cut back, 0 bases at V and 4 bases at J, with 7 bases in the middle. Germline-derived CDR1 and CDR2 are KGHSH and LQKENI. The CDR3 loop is CASSPPGEYNEQFF. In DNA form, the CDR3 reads TGTGCCAGCTCACCACCGGGGGAGTACAATGAGCAGTTCTTC.

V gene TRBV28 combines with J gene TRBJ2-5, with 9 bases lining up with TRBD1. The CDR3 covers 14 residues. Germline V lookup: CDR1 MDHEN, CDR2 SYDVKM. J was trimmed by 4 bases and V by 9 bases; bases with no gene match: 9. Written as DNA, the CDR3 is TGTGCCAGTAGTATGAACAGGGGGCCAGAGACCCAGTACTTC. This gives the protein CASSMNRGPETQYF.

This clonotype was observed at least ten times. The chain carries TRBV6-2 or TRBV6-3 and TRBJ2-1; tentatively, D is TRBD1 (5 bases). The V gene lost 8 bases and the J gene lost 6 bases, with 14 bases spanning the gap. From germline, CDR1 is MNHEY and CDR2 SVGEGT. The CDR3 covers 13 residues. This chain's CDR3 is CASRNQGPNEQFF. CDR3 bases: TGTGCCAGCCGCAATCAGGGCCCCAATGAGCAGTTCTTC.

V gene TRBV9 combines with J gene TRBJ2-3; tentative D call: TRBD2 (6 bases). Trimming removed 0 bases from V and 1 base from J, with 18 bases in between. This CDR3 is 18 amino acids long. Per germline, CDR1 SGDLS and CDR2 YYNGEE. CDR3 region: CASSVGPRETVGTDTQYF. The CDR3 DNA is TGTGCCAGCAGCGTAGGCCCCCGGGAGACGGTCGGCACAGATACGCAGTATTTT.

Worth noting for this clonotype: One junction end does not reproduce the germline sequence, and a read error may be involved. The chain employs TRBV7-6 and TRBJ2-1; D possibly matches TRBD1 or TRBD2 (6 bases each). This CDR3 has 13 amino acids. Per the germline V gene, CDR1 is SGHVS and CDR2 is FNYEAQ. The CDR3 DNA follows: TGTGCCAGCAGCTTCTCGGGGGACAATGAGCGGTTCTTC. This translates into CASSFSGDNERFF.

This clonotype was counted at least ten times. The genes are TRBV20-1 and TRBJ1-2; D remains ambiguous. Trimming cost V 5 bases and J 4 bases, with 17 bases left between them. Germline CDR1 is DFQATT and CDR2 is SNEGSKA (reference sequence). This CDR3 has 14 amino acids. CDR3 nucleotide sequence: TGCAGTGCTCCCTGGGCCTACGGGTCCTATGGCTACACCTTC. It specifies CSAPWAYGSYGYTF.

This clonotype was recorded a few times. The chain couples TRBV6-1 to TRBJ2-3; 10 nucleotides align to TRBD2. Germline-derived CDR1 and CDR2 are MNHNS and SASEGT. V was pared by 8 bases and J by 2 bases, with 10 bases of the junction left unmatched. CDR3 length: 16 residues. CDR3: CASRANSGGTTDTQYF. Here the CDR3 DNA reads TGTGCCAGCCGGGCGAATAGCGGGGGGACCACAGATACGCAGTATTTT.

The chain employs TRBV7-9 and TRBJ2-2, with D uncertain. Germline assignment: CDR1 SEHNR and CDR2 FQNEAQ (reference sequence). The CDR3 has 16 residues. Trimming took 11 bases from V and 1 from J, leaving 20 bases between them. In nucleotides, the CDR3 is TGTGCCGGCACCCATTGGGCTAGTGGGAACACCGGGGAGCTGTTTTTT. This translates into CAGTHWASGNTGELFF.